The clone carrying this T cell receptor beta chain has just a few counts. The sample belongs to a study of response to subunit inactivated influenza vaccine. TCRdb passed the RT-PCR reads through MiXCR, listing each CDR3 protein once. Here the sample spans approximately 290,000 distinct CDR3 sequences, around 22% being singletons. The receptor comes from a man aged 50-75 years who received an inactivated influenza vaccine. The sample here was PBMCs from blood, taken 21 months after vaccination.

This CDR3 reads CASSRQSSATDTQYF. The CDR3 DNA is TGTGCCAGCAGTCGTCAGAGCAGTGCCACAGATACGCAGTATTTT. V is TRBV6-1 and J is TRBJ2-3, with D unresolved. Germline CDR1 is MNHNS and CDR2 is SASEGT. V was cut by 5 bases and J by 2 bases, with 14 bases left in between. There are 15 residues in the CDR3.